This T cell receptor (beta chain) was identified during a study of T cells expressing NK-cell markers. Turning to the study itself: CD3+CD56+NKG2C+, CD3+CD56+NKG2C- and CD3+CD56-NKG2C+ T cells, once sorted, supplied the TCR beta repertoires. Within the sequenced cohort of eight donors, seven exhibited HCMV seropositivity and one was seronegative.

Comments on this clonotype: Its antigen is undetermined.

The CDR3 extends over 15 amino acids. Per the germline V gene, CDR1 is ENHRY and CDR2 is SYGVKD. Study-level results: Of CD8+ T cells, about 1.0-8% belonged to dominant NKG2C+ clonotypes in 5 to 7 donors.

TCRdb re-called the 5' RACE reads and catalogs CDR3 proteins one per entry, DNA excluded. The listing contains about 400,000 distinct CDR3 sequences. The sequenced material came from blood T cells: a sorted CD56 or NKG2C T cell subset, CD4+ or CD8+ T cells, or bulk PBMC T cells (not recorded which). This clonotype was sampled from a woman in her 50s in good health. V gene TRBV10-3 combines with J gene TRBJ2-1; TCRdb selects TRBD2, and the lack of DNA leaves this call unchecked. The CDR3 spells CAISEGGLGGNEQFF.